This entry lists 22 T cell receptor beta chains sequenced from one sample in a study of blood T cell repertoires in COVID-19. This table comes from immunoSEQ multiplex PCR, and its TCRdb copy is limited to in-frame clones, with some not included. The table lists over 200,000 clones, around four fifths of them singletons. Sequenced material: PBMCs or T cells enriched from blood (not recorded which). The receptors come from a middle-aged man who had recovered from COVID-19.

The chain is built from TRBV7-2 and TRBJ2-1; TRBD2 is a possible D gene (5 bases). Trimming removed 5 bases at V and 6 bases at J, with 17 bases between. Germline V gives CDR1 SGHTA, CDR2 FQGNSA. The length of the CDR3 is 15 residues. CDR3 coding DNA: TGTGCCAGCAGCCCCACCCATCTCGGACTCAATGAGCAGTTCTTC. This gives the protein CASSPTHLGLNEQFF.

With respect to this clone: The same CDR3 arises from other DNA sequences in this sample as well. The CDR3 region is CASSLGGPEKLFF. In DNA, the CDR3 is TGTGCCAGCAGCTTAGGTGGCCCTGAAAAACTGTTTTTT. The V and J genes are TRBV7-2 and TRBJ1-4; D unclear. Trimming pared 1 base from V and 7 bases from J, leaving 7 bases between. CDR3 length: 13 residues. Per germline, CDR1 SGHTA and CDR2 FQGNSA.

The chain employs TRBV7-9 and TRBJ1-2, with TRBD1 matching over 8 bases. Per germline, CDR1 SEHNR and CDR2 FQNEAQ (reference sequence). The J segment lost 1 base and the V segment lost 3 bases, leaving 4 bases of the junction unmatched. The CDR3 runs to 15 residues. The CDR3 DNA follows: TGTGCCAGCAGCTTCGGGACAGGTGGTAACTATGGCTACACCTTC. It yields the protein CASSFGTGGNYGYTF.

This chain links TRBV3-1 (or the pseudogene TRBV3-2) with TRBJ2-2; no reliable D call. The CDR3 consists of 12 residues. Germline CDR1 LGHDT, CDR2 YNNKEL (reference sequence). Trimming stripped 4 bases from V and 4 bases from J, with 4 bases between. The CDR3 reads CASSPSTGELFF. The CDR3 nucleotides read TGTGCCAGCAGCCCCTCCACCGGGGAGCTGTTTTTT.

This clone was detected only once. The chain is built from TRBV6-5 and TRBJ2-7; D is unresolved. V was clipped by 0 bases and J by 4 bases, with 7 bases between them. This CDR3 has 13 residues. Germline V lookup: CDR1 MNHEY, CDR2 SVGAGI. In DNA, the CDR3 is TGTGCCAGCAGTTACTCAGGAGTTTACGAGCAGTACTTC. Amino acid sequence: CASSYSGVYEQYF.

This clone was seen just once. This chain connects TRBV19 to TRBJ1-6; 7 nucleotides agree with TRBD1. CDR1 LNHDA and CDR2 SQIVND come from the germline V gene (reference sequence). The CDR3 has 15 residues. V gave up 4 bases and J gave up 7 bases; unmatched junction bases: 7. CDR3 DNA: TGTGCCAGTAGTACTCAACAGGGGAGGAATTCACCCCTCCACTTT. Its translation is CASSTQQGRNSPLHF.

The CDR3 region has the DNA TGTGCCAGCAGCCAAGGGGATTACAGGGGTAAAGCTTTCTTT. Encoded protein: CASSQGDYRGKAFF. The J gene is TRBJ1-1, the V gene TRBV3-1 (or the pseudogene TRBV3-2), with 7 bases that match TRBD1. This CDR3 region has 14 residues. V lost 1 base to trimming and J lost 9 bases; unmatched junction nucleotides: 8. CDR1 LGHDT and CDR2 YNNKEL come from the germline V gene (reference sequence).

The chain combines TRBV30 with TRBJ1-3; 8 nucleotides line up with TRBD1. Germline V CDR1 and CDR2: GTSNPN, SVGIG (reference sequence). The CDR3 contains 14 residues. V shed 2 bases and J 3 bases; nucleotides not matched to a gene: 3. The CDR3 DNA reads as TGTGCCTGGAGTCGCGGGACAGGTGGAAACACCATATATTTT. Translating it yields CAWSRGTGGNTIYF.

The chain carries TRBV5-4 and TRBJ1-1, with D maybe TRBD1 (5 bases). The CDR3 has 15 amino acids. V lost 3 bases to trimming and J lost 1 base, with 13 bases between them. Germline V gene lookup returns CDR1 SGHNT and CDR2 YYREEE (reference sequence). The chain's CDR3 is CASSSPTESNTEAFF. As DNA, the CDR3 is TGTGCCAGCAGCTCACCGACAGAATCGAACACTGAAGCTTTCTTT.

This rearrangement joins TRBV7-8 to TRBJ1-5; no clear D. Between the trimmed V and J ends, which lost 6 bases and 5 bases, there was a span of 17 bases. The germline CDR1 and CDR2 sequences are SGHVS and FQNEAQ. The CDR3 extends over 15 amino acids. This CDR3 is CASRQTSGFDQPQHF. CDR3 sequence (DNA): TGTGCCAGCAGGCAGACTAGTGGTTTCGATCAGCCCCAGCATTTT.

CDR3 region: CASSATGYAEAFF. CDR3 DNA sequence: TGTGCCAGCAGCGCGACAGGGTACGCTGAAGCTTTCTTT. V gene TRBV9 combines with J gene TRBJ1-1, with 7 bases fitting TRBD1. The V gene's germline CDR1 is SGDLS and CDR2 YYNGEE. The CDR3 is made up of 13 amino acids. The trim removed 3 bases at V and 6 bases at J, leaving 5 bases unmatched.

The chain uses TRBV19 and TRBJ1-6; 10 bases line up with TRBD1. Germline V CDR1 and CDR2: LNHDA, SQIVND (reference sequence). V lost 7 bases and J lost 7; bases outside the gene matches: 7. The CDR3 covers 15 residues. In nucleotides, the CDR3 is TGTGCCAGTAATGACAGGGGGCAGTTAAATTCACCCCTCCACTTT. It specifies CASNDRGQLNSPLHF.

This clone was seen more than once but under ten times. The chain carries TRBV14 and TRBJ1-2, with a tentative D call TRBD1 (5 bases). V gave up 10 bases and J gave up 5 bases, with 17 bases separating them. This CDR3 region has 13 residues. Germline V gives CDR1 SGHDN, CDR2 FVKESK. CDR3 in amino acids: CATSQRGFYGYTF. For the CDR3, the DNA is TGTGCCACCTCACAAAGGGGTTTTTATGGCTACACCTTC.

The rearrangement uses TRBV5-1 and TRBJ2-1; weak D call: TRBD1 (6 bases). This CDR3 has 16 residues. Germline V gene lookup returns CDR1 SGHRS and CDR2 YFSETQ. Trimming left V 6 bases short and J 0 bases short, with 16 bases between. Here the CDR3 DNA reads TGCGCCAGCACCCCAGGGGCGGCTAGCTCCTACAATGAGCAGTTCTTC. Translated: CASTPGAASSYNEQFF.

The chain joins TRBV6-5 to TRBJ1-1; 9 nucleotides match TRBD1. Per the germline V gene, CDR1 is MNHEY and CDR2 is SVGAGI. Unmatched junction bases numbered 3, after V lost 1 base and J lost 0 bases. The CDR3 has 16 amino acids. The CDR3 reads CASSYYGTGMNTEAFF. CDR3 DNA sequence: TGTGCCAGCAGTTACTACGGGACAGGGATGAACACTGAAGCTTTCTTT.

Of note for this clone: Additional DNA sequences in this sample encode the identical CDR3. This rearrangement joins TRBV18 to TRBJ2-7; a weak D match, TRBD2 (5 bases). This CDR3 region has 14 residues. CDR1 and CDR2 from the germline V gene are KGHSH and LQKENI. Trimming left V 0 bases short and J 2 bases short, with 8 bases between. The CDR3 region is CASSPPSGAYEQYF. The CDR3 DNA sequence: TGTGCCAGCTCACCACCTTCCGGGGCCTACGAGCAGTACTTC.

This chain joins TRBV30 and TRBJ1-5; D is uncertain. Germline V lookup: CDR1 GTSNPN, CDR2 SVGIG (reference sequence). The CDR3 is 13 amino acids. Trimming shortened V by 1 base and J by 4 bases, and 8 bases separated the two germline ends. The CDR3 loop reads CAWSGGMNQPQHF. The CDR3 DNA reads as TGTGCCTGGAGTGGCGGAATGAATCAGCCCCAGCATTTT.

The chain is built from TRBV9 and TRBJ1-3; 9 bases agree with TRBD1. The CDR3 is made up of 16 amino acids. The germline V gene has CDR1 SGDLS and CDR2 YYNGEE. Trimming cost V 3 bases and J 2 bases; bases outside gene matches: 6. This CDR3 is CASSAPGQGAGNTIYF. The CDR3 DNA sequence: TGTGCCAGCAGCGCCCCGGGACAGGGAGCTGGAAACACCATATATTTT.

V and J are TRBV19 and TRBJ2-4; TRBD1 matches at 9 bases. This CDR3 contains 19 residues. Trimming removed 3 bases from V and 3 bases from J; junction bases left unmatched: 15. Per germline, CDR1 LNHDA and CDR2 SQIVND (reference sequence). CDR3 sequence reads: CASSIGQGSLSFGKNIQYF. For the CDR3, the DNA is TGTGCCAGTAGTATCGGACAGGGGAGCTTGTCCTTTGGCAAAAACATTCAGTACTTC.

The genes are TRBV27 and TRBJ2-5; 7 bases are a match to TRBD2. With V trimmed by 4 bases and J by 5 bases, 16 bases remained unmatched. This CDR3 region has 17 residues. CDR1 and CDR2 from the germline V gene are MNHEY and SMNVEV (reference sequence). The CDR3 here is CASSSTSRGSRAETQYF. The CDR3 DNA reads as TGTGCCAGCAGTTCCACTTCGCGCGGGAGTCGGGCCGAGACCCAGTACTTC.

This clone was seen many times. The V gene is TRBV24-1, the J gene TRBJ2-2; no reliable D call. The germline gives CDR1 KGHDR, CDR2 SFDVKD. CDR3 size: 14 residues. The germline V and J ends were trimmed by 4 bases and 0 bases, with 5 bases remaining between them. The CDR3 reads CATSEDTNTGELFF. The CDR3 DNA reads TGTGCCACCAGTGAAGACACGAACACCGGGGAGCTGTTTTTT.

This sequence joins TRBV5-1 and TRBJ2-7, with a tentative D call TRBD1 (6 bases). This CDR3 comprises 14 residues. Germline values: CDR1 SGHRS, CDR2 YFSETQ. The V gene lost 4 bases and the J gene lost 4 bases, with 15 bases spanning the gap. In DNA form, the CDR3 reads TGCGCCAGCAGCCCTAGACAGGCCGATTACGAGCAGTACTTC. This codes for CASSPRQADYEQYF.